This TCR beta chain is from a study of blood T cell repertoires in COVID-19. Overall study context: Researchers got acute and convalescent COVID-19 samples from the United States, Italy and Spain. Sources were T cells, B-cell-depleted T cells, or PBMCs; the material itself was cDNA or gDNA.

Seattle patient enrollment occurred during active infection, with longitudinal follow-up thereafter. CDR3 length equals 13 residues. Trimming cost V 2 bases and J 4 bases, with 6 bases left between them. Germline CDR1 reads MNHEY; CDR2 reads SVGAGI. As handled by the study authors: Scientists estimated how many nucleated cells there were by amplifying reference gene primers. TCRdb's table, derived via immunoSEQ multiplex PCR, lists solely in-frame clones and lacks some. V, J and clone size reflect that table, while D and trimming were determined from the DNA. The repertoire holds roughly 110,000 clones, with around 78% as singletons.

The rearrangement joins TRBV6-5 to TRBJ1-3; D is ambiguous. This sequence was found in a man aged 80 or over with COVID-19, enrolled during active disease. The material sequenced was peripheral blood. This CDR3 is CASSYHTGNTIYF. CDR3 bases: TGTGCCAGCAGTTACCACACCGGAAACACCATATATTTT.